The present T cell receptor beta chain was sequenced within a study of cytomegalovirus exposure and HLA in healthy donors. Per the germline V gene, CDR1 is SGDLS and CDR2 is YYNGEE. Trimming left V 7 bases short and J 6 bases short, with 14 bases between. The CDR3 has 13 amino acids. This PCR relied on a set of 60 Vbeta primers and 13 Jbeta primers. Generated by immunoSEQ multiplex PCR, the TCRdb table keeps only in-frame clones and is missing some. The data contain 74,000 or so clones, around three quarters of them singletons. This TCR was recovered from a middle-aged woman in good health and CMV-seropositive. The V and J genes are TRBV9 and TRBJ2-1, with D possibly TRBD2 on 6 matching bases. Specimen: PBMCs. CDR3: CASGTWDPNEQFF. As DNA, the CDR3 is TGTGCCAGCGGGACTTGGGACCCCAATGAGCAGTTCTTC. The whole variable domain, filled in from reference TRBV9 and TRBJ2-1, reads DSGVTQTPKHLITATGQRVTLRCSPRSGDLSVYWYQQSLDQGLQFLIQYYNGEERAKGNILERFSAQQFPDLHSELNLSSLELGDSALYFCASGTWDPNEQFFGPGTRLTVL.